The rows below give T cell receptor beta chains drawn from one sample of a study of low-dose radiotherapy and immunotherapy resistance in tumors. TCRdb ran MiXCR on the reads and lists one entry per CDR3 protein. The sample has around 80,000 distinct CDR3 sequences, 15% to 20% seen once. Material: PBMCs, obtained after low-dose radiotherapy plus immunotherapy. The receptors derive from a male donor with prostate cancer. Both conserved end residues are part of each CDR3. A D gene is named only where the DNA matches it firmly. Clone size appears in some rows only: once, few, many, or a class for an expanded clone.

. TRBJ2-7 TRBV6-2/TRBV6-3 . CASSYRAGPSYEQYF TGTGCCAGCAGTTACAGAGCGGGCCCATCCTACGAGCAGTACTTC
. TRBJ1-1 TRBV11-1 many CASTQTWGSEAFF TGTGCCAGCACCCAAACGTGGGGAAGTGAAGCTTTCTTT
TRBD1 TRBJ2-7 TRBV6-5 many CASSPTWTGNEQYF TGTGCCAGCAGCCCTACATGGACAGGGAACGAGCAGTACTTC
TRBD1 TRBJ1-1 TRBV4-2 many CASSQGDREWDTEAFF TGTGCCAGCAGCCAAGGAGACAGGGAGTGGGACACTGAAGCTTTCTTT
. TRBJ2-7 TRBV5-4 . CASSLGTGYEQYF TGTGCCAGCAGCTTGGGGACGGGCTACGAGCAGTACTTC
. TRBJ2-5 TRBV28 few CASSDSYQETQYF TGTGCCAGCAGCGACAGTTACCAAGAGACCCAGTACTTC
TRBD2 TRBJ2-7 TRBV6-6 many CASSPLAVTSYEQYF TGTGCCAGCAGTCCCCTAGCGGTAACCTCCTACGAGCAGTACTTC
. TRBJ2-1 TRBV7-2 few CASSSPTGPRFNEQFF TGTGCCAGCAGCTCACCGACCGGGCCCCGGTTCAATGAGCAGTTCTTC
. TRBJ2-2 TRBV3-1 many CASSLFMGGAGYHGELFF TGTGCCAGCAGCCTCTTTATGGGGGGCGCAGGTTATCACGGGGAGCTGTTTTTT
TRBD2 TRBJ2-3 TRBV28 many CASSWEGLVDTQYF TGTGCCAGCAGTTGGGAGGGCCTGGTAGATACGCAGTATTTT
. TRBJ2-1 TRBV24-1 many CATAPGLGEQFF TGTGCCACCGCACCTGGCTTAGGTGAGCAGTTCTTC